Listed here is a single TCR beta chain. Which antigen it targets is not known. It has no much larger one-base neighbor in the sample; base qualities were not kept. This sample was included in a study of T cell changes during pregnancy in multiple sclerosis (dated by TCRdb to the late 2010s). Study-level background: In women with multiple sclerosis, the researchers looked at how the T cell repertoire shifted as pregnancy progressed.

For CDR1 and CDR2, the germline V gene lists SGHTA and FQGNSA. Its CDR3 holds 13 amino acids, cysteine through phenylalanine. Only CDR3 DNA is held: 39 bases, read in frame from base 1. V is cut by 9 bases and J by 4 bases, and the space between the germline ends is 13 bases. The library was made by the immunoSEQ multiplex PCR assay. Imported from immuneACCESS, the table was reduced by TCRdb to in-frame sequences with V and J called. These copies leave out some clones; in studies compared against another copy, an unresolved V gene accounts for under half, and the cause of the remainder is not known. This sample has about 41,000 clones in its table, and over 90% of those were observed once. 6.5% to 9% of the sample goes to the ten largest clones.

This chain joins TRBV7-2 to TRBJ1-5; TRBD1 is perhaps the D gene, given 5 matching bases. The specimen comprised CD8+ T cells from peripheral blood mononuclear cells, sampled in the third trimester of pregnancy. The TCR comes from a female donor with multiple sclerosis, enrolled in a pregnancy study. The CDR3 reads CARGGRLNQPQHF. The bases read TGTGCCAGGGGGGGAAGATTAAATCAGCCCCAGCATTTT.